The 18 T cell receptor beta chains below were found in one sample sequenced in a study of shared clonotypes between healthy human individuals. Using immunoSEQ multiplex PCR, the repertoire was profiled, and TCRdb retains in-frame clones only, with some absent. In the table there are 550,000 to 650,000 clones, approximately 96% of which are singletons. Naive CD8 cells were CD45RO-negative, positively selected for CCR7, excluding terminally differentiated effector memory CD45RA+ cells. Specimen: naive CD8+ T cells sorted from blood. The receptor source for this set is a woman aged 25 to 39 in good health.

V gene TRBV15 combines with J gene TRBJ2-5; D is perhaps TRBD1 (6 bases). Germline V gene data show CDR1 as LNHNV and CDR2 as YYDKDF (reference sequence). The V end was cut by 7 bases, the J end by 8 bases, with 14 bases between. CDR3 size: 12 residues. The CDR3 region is CATTETGTTQYF. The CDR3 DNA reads TGTGCCACCACAGAGACAGGTACAACCCAGTACTTC. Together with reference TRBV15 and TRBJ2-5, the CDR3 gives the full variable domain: DAMVIQNPRYQVTQFGKPVTLSCSQTLNHNVMYWYQQKSSQAPKLLFHYYDKDFNNEADTPDNFQSRRPNTSFCFLDIRSPGLGDTAMYLCATTETGTTQYFGPGTRLLVL.

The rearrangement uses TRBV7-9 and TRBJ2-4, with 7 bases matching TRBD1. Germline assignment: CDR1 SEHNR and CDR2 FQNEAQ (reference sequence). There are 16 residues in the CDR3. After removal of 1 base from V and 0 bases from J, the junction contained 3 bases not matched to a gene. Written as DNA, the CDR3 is TGTGCCAGCAGCTTAGGGACAGGAGTAGCCAAAAACATTCAGTACTTC. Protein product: CASSLGTGVAKNIQYF.

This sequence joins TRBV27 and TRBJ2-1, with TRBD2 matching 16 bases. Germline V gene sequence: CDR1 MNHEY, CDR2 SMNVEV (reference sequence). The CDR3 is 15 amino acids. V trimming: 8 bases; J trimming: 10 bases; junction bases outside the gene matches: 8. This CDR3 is CASAPGTSGRAEQFF. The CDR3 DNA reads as TGTGCCAGCGCACCAGGGACTAGCGGGAGGGCCGAGCAGTTCTTC.

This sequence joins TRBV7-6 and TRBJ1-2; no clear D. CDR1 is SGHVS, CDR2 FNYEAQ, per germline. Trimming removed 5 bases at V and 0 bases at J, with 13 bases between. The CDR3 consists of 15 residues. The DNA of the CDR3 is TGTGCCAGCAGCCCCTATTCGGGCTCTAACTATGGCTACACCTTC. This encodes CASSPYSGSNYGYTF.

Here the CDR3 reads CASSYSGLDTDTQYF. CDR3 DNA sequence: TGTGCCAGCAGTTACTCAGGACTAGACACAGATACGCAGTATTTT. The J gene is TRBJ2-3, the V gene TRBV6-5, with 7 bases that match TRBD2. The CDR3 runs to 15 residues. J gave up 2 bases and V 0 bases, and 2 bases lay outside the gene matches. Germline loops: CDR1 MNHEY, CDR2 SVGAGI.

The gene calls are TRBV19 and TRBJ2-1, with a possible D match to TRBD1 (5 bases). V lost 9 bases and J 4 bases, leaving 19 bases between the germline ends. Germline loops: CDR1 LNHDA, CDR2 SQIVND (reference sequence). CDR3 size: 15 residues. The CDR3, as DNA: TGTGCCAGCCTTAGTTCGGTAGGGGCATACAATGAGCAGTTCTTC. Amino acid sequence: CASLSSVGAYNEQFF.

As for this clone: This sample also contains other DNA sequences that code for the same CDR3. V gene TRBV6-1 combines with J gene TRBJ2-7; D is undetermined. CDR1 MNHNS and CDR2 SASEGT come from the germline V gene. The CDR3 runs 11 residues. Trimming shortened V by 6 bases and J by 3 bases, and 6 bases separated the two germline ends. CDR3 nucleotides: TGTGCCAGCAGCCTCGACTACGAGCAGTACTTC. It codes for CASSLDYEQYF.

CDR3 sequence (DNA): TGTGCCAGCAGCCAAGGTTTCAGGGGGCGGCCAGATACGCAGTATTTT. It yields the protein CASSQGFRGRPDTQYF. The rearrangement joins TRBV14 to TRBJ2-3; 8 nucleotides agree with TRBD1. Germline CDR1 is SGHDN and CDR2 is FVKESK. The CDR3 is made up of 16 amino acids. J lost 4 bases, V lost 1 base, and 7 bases had no gene match. The full variable domain, with the rest looked up from reference TRBV14 and TRBJ2-3, is EAGVTQFPSHSVIEKGQTVTLRCDPISGHDNLYWYRRVMGKEIKFLLHFVKESKQDESGMPNNRFLAERTGGTYSTLKVQPAELEDSGVYFCASSQGFRGRPDTQYFGPGTRLTVL.

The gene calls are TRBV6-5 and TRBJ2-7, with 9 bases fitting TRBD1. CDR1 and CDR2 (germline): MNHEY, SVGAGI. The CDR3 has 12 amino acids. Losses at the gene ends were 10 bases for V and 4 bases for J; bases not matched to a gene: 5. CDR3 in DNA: TGTGCCACAACGGGACAGGGTTACGAGCAGTACTTC. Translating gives CATTGQGYEQYF.

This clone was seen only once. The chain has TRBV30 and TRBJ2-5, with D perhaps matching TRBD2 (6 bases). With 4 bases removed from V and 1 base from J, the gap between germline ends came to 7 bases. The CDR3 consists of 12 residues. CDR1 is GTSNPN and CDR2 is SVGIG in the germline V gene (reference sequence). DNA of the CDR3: TGTGCCTGGACGGGACTCCAAGAGACCCAGTACTTC. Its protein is CAWTGLQETQYF.

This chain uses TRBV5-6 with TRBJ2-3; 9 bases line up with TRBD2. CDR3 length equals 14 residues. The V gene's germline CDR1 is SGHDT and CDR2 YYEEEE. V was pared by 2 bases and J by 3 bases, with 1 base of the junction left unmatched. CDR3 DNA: TGTGCCAGCAGCTTAAGCGGGAGGACAGATACGCAGTATTTT. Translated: CASSLSGRTDTQYF. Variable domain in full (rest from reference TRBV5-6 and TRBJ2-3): DAGVTQSPTHLIKTRGQQVTLRCSPKSGHDTVSWYQQALGQGPQFIFQYYEEEERQRGNFPDRFSGHQFPNYSSELNVNALLLGDSALYLCASSLSGRTDTQYFGPGTRLTVL.

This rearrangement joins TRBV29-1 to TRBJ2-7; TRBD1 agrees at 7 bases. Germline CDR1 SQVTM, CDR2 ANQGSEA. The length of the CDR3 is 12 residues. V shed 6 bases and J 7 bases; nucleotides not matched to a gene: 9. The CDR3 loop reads CSVYLTGKEQYF. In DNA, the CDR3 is TGCAGCGTATACCTGACAGGGAAGGAGCAGTACTTC.

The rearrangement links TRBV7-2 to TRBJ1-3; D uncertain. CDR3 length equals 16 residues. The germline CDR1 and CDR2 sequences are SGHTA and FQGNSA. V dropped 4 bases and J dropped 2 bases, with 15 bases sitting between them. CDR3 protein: CASSSRIRSTGNTIYF. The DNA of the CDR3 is TGTGCCAGCAGCTCCCGCATTAGGTCTACTGGAAACACCATATATTTT. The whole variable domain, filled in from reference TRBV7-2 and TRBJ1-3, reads GAGVSQSPSNKVTEKGKDVELRCDPISGHTALYWYRQSLGQGLEFLIYFQGNSAPDKSGLPSDRFSAERTGGSVSTLTIQRTQQEDSAVYLCASSSRIRSTGNTIYFGEGSWLTVV.

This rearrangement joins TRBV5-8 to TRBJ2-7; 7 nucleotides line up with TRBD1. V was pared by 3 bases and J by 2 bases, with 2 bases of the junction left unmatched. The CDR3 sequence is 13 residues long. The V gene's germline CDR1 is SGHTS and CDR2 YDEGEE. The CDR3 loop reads CASSWDSTYEQYF. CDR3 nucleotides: TGTGCCAGCAGCTGGGACAGTACCTACGAGCAGTACTTC.

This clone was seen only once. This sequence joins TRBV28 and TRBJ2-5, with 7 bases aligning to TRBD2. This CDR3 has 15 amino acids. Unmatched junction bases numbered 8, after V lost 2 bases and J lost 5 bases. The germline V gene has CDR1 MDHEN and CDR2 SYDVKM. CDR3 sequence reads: CASSLGLTSRETQYF. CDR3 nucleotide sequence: TGTGCCAGCAGTTTAGGGTTGACTAGCCGGGAGACCCAGTACTTC.

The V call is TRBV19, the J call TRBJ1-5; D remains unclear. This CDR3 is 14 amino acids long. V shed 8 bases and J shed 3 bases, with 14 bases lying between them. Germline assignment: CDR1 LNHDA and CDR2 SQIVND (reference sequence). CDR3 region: CASGYRGNNQPQHF. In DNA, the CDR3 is TGTGCCAGTGGATACCGAGGAAACAATCAGCCCCAGCATTTT. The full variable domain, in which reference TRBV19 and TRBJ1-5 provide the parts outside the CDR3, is DGGITQSPKYLFRKEGQNVTLSCEQNLNHDAMYWYRQDPGQGLRLIYYSQIVNDFQKGDIAEGYSVSREKKESFPLTVTSAQKNPTAFYLCASGYRGNNQPQHFGDGTRLSIL.

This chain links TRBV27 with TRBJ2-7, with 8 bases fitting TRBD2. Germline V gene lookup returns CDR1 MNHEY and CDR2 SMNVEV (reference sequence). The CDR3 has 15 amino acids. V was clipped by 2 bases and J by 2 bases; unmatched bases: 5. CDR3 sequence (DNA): TGTGCCAGCAGTTTAGCGTCTAGCGGGCCCTACGAGCAGTACTTC. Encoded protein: CASSLASSGPYEQYF.

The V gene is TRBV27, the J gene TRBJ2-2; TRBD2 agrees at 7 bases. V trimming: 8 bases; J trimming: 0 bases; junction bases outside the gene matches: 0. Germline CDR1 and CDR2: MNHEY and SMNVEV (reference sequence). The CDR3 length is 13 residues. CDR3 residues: CASREANTGELFF. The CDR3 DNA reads TGTGCCAGCCGGGAGGCGAACACCGGGGAGCTGTTTTTT.